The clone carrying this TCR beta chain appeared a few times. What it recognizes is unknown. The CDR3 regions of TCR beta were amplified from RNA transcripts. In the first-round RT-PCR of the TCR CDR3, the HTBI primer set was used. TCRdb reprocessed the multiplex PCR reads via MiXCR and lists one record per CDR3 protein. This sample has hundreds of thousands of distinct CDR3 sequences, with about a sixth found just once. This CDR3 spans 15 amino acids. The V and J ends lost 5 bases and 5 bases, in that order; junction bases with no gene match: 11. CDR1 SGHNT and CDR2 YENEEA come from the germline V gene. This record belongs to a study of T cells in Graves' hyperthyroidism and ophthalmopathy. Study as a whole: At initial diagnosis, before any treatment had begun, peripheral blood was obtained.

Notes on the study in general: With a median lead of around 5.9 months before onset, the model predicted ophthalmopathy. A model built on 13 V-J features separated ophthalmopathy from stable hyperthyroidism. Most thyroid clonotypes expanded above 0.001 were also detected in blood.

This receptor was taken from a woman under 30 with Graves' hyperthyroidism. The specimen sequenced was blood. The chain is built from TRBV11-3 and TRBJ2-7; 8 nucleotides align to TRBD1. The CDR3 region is CASSLTPGQGDEQYF. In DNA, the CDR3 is TGTGCCAGCAGCCTCACTCCAGGACAGGGCGACGAGCAGTACTTC.